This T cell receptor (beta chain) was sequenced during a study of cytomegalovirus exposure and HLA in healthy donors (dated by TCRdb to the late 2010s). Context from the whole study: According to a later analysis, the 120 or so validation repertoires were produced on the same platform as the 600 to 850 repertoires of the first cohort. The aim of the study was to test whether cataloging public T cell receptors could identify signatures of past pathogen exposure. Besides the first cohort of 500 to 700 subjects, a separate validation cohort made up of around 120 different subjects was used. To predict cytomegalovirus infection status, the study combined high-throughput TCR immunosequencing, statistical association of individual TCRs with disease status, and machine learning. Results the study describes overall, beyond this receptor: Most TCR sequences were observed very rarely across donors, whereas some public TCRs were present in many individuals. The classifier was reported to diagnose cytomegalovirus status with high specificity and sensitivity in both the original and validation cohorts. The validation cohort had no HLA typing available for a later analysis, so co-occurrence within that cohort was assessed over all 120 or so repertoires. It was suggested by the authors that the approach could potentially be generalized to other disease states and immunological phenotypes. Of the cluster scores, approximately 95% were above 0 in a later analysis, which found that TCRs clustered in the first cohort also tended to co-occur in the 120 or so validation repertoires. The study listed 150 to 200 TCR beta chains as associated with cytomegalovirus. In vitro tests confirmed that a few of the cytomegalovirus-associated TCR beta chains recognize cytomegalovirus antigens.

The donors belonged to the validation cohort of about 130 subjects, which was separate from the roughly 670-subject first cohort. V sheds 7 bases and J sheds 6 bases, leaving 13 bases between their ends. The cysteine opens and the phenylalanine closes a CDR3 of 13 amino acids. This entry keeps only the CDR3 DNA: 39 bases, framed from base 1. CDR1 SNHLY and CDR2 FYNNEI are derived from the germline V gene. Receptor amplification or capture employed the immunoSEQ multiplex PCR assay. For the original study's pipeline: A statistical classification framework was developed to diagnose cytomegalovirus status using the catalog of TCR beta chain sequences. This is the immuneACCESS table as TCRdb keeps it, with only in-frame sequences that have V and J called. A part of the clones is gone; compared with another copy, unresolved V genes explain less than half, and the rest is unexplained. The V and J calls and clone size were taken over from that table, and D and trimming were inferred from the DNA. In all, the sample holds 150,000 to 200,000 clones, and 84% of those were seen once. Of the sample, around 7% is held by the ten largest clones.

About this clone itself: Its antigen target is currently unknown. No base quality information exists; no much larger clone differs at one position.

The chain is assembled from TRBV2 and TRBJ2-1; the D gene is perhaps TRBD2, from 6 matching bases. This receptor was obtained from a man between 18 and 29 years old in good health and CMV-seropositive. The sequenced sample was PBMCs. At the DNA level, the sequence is TGTGCCAGCATGAGCCTAGCGTTCAATGAGCAGTTCTTC. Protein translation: CASMSLAFNEQFF.